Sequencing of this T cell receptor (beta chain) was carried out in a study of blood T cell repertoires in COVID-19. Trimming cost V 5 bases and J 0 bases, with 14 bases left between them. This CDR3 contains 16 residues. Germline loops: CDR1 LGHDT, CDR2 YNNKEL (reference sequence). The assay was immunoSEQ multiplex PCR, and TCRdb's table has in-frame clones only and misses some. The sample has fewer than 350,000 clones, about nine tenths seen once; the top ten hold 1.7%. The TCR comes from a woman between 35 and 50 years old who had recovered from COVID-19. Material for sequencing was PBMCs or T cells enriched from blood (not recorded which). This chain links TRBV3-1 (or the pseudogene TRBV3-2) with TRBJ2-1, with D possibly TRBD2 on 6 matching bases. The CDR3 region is CASSGRWEDSYNEQFF. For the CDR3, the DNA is TGTGCCAGCAGCGGCCGTTGGGAGGACTCCTACAATGAGCAGTTCTTC.